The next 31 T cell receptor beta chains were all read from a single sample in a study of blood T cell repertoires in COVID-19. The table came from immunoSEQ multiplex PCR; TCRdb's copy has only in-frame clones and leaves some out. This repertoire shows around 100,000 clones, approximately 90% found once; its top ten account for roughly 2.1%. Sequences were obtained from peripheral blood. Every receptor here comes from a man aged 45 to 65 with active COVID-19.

CDR3 DNA sequence: TGTGCCAGCAGCCCGGGACTAGCGGGAGGTACCGGGGAGCTGTTTTTT. Amino acids: CASSPGLAGGTGELFF. This chain joins TRBV5-6 and TRBJ2-2, with TRBD2 matching over 15 bases. Germline CDR1 reads SGHDT; CDR2 reads YYEEEE. The V and J ends lost 4 bases and 5 bases, in that order; junction bases with no gene match: 3. This CDR3 contains 16 residues.

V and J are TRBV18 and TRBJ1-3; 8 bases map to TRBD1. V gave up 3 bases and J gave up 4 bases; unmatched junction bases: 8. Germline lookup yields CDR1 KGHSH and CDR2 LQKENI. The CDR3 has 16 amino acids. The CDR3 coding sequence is TGTGCCAGCTCACCCGAACGGACAGGGCGAGGAAACACCATATATTTT. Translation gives CASSPERTGRGNTIYF.

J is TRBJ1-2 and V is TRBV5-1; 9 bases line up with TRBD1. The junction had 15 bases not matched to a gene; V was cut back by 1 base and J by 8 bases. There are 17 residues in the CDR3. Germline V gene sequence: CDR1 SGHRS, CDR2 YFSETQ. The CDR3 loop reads CASSLLALEQGAQGYTF. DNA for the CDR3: TGCGCCAGCAGCTTGCTTGCCCTCGAACAGGGGGCCCAAGGCTACACCTTC. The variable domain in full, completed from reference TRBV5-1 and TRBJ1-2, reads KAGVTQTPRYLIKTRGQQVTLSCSPISGHRSVSWYQQTPGQGLQFLFEYFSETQRNKGNFPGRFSGRQFSNSRSEMNVSTLELGDSALYLCASSLLALEQGAQGYTFGSGTRLTVV.

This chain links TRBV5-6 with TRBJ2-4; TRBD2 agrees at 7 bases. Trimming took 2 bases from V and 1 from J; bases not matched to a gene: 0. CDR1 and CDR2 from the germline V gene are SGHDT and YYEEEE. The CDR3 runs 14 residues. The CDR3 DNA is TGTGCCAGCAGCTTTAGCGGGGCCAAAAACATTCAGTACTTC. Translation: CASSFSGAKNIQYF.

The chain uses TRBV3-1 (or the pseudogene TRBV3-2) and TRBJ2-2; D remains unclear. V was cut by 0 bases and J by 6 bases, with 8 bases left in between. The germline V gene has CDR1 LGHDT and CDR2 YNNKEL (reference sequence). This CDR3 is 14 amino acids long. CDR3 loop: CASSQDTGAGELFF. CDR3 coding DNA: TGTGCCAGCAGCCAAGATACTGGAGCCGGGGAGCTGTTTTTT.

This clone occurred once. The CDR3 sequence is CAIKRDTNDEQYV. CDR3 bases: TGTGCCATCAAGAGGGACACGAACGACGAGCAGTACGTC. The J gene is TRBJ2-7, the V gene TRBV10-3; D is perhaps TRBD1 (6 bases). Per the germline V gene, CDR1 is ENHRY and CDR2 is SYGVKD. The germline V and J ends were trimmed by 7 bases and 5 bases, with 15 bases remaining between them. The CDR3 covers 13 residues.

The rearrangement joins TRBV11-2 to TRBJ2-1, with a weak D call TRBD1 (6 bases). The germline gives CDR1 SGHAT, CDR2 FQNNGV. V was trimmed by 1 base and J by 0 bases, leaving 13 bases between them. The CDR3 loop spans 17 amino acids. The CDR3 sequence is CASSLGGGPSSYNEQFF. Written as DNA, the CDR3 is TGTGCCAGCAGCTTAGGTGGGGGCCCAAGCTCCTACAATGAGCAGTTCTTC.

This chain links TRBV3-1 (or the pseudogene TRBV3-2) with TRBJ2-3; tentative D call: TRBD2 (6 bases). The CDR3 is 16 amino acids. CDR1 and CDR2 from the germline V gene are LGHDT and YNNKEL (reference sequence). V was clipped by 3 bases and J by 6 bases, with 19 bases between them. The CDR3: CASSQEALAITDTQYF. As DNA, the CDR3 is TGTGCCAGCAGCCAGGAGGCACTAGCTATTACCGATACGCAGTATTTT.

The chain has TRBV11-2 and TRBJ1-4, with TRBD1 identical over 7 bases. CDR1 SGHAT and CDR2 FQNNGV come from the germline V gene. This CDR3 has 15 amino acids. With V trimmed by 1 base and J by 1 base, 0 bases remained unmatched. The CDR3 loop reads CASSLAGGTNEKLFF. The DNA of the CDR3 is TGTGCCAGCAGCTTAGCAGGGGGAACTAATGAAAAACTGTTTTTT.

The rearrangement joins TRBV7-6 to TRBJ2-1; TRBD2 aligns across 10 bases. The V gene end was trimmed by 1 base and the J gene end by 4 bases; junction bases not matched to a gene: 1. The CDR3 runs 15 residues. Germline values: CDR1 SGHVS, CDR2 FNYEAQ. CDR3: CASSLGTSGYNEQFF. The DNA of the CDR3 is TGTGCCAGCAGCTTAGGGACTAGCGGATACAATGAGCAGTTCTTC.

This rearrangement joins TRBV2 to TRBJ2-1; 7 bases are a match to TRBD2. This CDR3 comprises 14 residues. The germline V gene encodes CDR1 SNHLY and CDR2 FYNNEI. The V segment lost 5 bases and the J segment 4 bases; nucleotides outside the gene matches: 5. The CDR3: CASSRASGYNEQFF. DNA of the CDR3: TGTGCCAGCAGTAGGGCTAGCGGATACAATGAGCAGTTCTTC.

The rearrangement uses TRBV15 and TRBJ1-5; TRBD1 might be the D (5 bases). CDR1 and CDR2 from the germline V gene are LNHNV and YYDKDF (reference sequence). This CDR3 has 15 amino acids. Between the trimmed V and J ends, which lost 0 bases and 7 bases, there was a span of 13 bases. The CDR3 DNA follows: TGTGCCACCAGCAGAGATGGGGGGTCAGCGCAGCCCCAGCATTTT. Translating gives CATSRDGGSAQPQHF.

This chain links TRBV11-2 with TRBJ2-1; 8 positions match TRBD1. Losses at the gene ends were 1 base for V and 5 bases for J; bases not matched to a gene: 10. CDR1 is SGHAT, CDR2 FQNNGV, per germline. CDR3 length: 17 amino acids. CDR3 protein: CASSLVSDRAGNNEQFF. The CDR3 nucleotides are TGTGCCAGCAGCTTAGTCTCGGACAGGGCTGGGAACAATGAGCAGTTCTTC.

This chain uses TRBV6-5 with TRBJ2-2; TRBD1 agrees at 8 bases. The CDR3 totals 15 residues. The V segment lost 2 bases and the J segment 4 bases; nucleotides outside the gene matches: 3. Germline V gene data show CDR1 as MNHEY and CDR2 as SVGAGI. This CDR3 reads CASSYDRGITGELFF. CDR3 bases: TGTGCCAGCAGTTACGACAGGGGTATCACCGGGGAGCTGTTTTTT.

This chain's CDR3 is CASSLKGRGTGTALHF. The CDR3 DNA reads as TGTGCCAGCAGCTTAAAGGGCAGGGGGACTGGCACGGCCCTCCACTTT. The genes are TRBV11-3 and TRBJ1-6; 7 bases fit TRBD1. The germline V gene has CDR1 SGHNT and CDR2 YENEEA. V dropped 2 bases and J dropped 14; count of bases not matched to a gene: 15. The CDR3 totals 16 residues.

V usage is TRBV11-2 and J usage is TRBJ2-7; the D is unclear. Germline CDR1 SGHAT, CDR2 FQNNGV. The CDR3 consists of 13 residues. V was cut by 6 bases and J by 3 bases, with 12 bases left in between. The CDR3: CASSRPRSYEQYV. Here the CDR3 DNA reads TGTGCCAGCAGTCGCCCAAGGAGCTACGAGCAGTACGTC.

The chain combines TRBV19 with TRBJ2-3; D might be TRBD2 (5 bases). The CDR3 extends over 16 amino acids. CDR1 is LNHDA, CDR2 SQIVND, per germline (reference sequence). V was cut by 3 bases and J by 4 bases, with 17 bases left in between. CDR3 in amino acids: CASSMSGGPKPDTQYF. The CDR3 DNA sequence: TGTGCCAGTAGTATGTCAGGAGGTCCTAAGCCAGATACGCAGTATTTT.

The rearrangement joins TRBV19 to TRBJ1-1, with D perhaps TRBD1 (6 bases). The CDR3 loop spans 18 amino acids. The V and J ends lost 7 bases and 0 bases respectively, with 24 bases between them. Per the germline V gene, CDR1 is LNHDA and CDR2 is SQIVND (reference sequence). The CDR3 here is CASTLLGGQGPLNTEAFF. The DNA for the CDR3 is TGTGCCAGTACTCTCCTGGGGGGGCAGGGCCCTTTGAACACTGAAGCTTTCTTT.

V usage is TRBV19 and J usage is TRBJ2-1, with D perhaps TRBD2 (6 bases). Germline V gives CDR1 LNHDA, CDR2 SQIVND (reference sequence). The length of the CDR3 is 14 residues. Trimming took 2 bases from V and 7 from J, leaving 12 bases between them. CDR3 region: CASSIFGSWNEQFF. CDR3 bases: TGTGCCAGTAGTATATTCGGGAGCTGGAATGAGCAGTTCTTC.

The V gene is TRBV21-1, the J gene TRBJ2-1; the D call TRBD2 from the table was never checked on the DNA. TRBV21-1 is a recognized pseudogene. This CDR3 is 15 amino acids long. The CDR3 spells CASSLTSGTSTEQFF. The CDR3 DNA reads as TGTGCCAGCAGCCTGACTAGCGGGACGTCGACTGAGCAGTTCTTC.

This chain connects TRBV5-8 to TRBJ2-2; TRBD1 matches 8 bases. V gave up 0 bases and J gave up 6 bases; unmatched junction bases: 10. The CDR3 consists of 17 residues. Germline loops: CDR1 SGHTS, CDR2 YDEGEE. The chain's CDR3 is CASSLAATGGFPGELFF. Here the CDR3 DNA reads TGTGCCAGCAGCTTGGCCGCTACAGGGGGATTTCCCGGGGAGCTGTTTTTT.

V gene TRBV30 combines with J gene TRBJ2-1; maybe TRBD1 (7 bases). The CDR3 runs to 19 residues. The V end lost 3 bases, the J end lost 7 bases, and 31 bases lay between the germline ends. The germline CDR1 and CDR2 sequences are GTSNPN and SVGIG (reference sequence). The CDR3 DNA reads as TGTGCCTGGAGCGGGGGATTGAGACAGGGTTTTCCCCCAAGGAATGAGCAGTTCTTC. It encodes CAWSGGLRQGFPPRNEQFF.

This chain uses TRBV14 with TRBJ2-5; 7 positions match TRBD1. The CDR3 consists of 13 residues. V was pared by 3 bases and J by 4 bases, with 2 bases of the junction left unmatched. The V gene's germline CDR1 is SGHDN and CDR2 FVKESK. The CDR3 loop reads CASSHYRGETQYF. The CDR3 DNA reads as TGTGCCAGCAGCCACTACAGGGGAGAGACCCAGTACTTC.

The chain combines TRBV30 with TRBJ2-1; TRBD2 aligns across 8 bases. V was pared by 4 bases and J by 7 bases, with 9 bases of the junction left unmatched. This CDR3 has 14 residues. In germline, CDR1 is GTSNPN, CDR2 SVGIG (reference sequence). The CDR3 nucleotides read TGTGCCTGGAAACGGGGCGGGGGGCGGAATGAGCAGTTCTTC. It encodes CAWKRGGGRNEQFF.

The chain's CDR3 is CASSRFGTGNTGELFF. The DNA for the CDR3 is TGTGCCAGCAGCCGATTCGGGACAGGGAACACCGGGGAGCTGTTTTTT. The gene calls are TRBV5-8 and TRBJ2-2; 8 bases match TRBD1. From germline, CDR1 is SGHTS and CDR2 YDEGEE. The V segment lost 4 bases and the J segment 1 base; nucleotides outside the gene matches: 6. The CDR3 consists of 16 residues.

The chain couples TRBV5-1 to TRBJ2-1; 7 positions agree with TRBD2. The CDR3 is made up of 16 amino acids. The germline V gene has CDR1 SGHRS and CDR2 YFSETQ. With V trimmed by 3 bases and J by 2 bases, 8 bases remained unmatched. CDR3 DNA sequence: TGCGCCAGCAGCTCCGAAGCGGGGTCCGCCTACAATGAGCAGTTCTTC. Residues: CASSSEAGSAYNEQFF.

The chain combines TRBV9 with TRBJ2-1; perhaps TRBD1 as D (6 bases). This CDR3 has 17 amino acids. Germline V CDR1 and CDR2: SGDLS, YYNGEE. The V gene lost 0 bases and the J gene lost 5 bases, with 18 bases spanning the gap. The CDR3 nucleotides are TGTGCCAGCAGCGTAGCGGTCTCGGCAGGGGCTGACAATGAGCAGTTCTTC. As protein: CASSVAVSAGADNEQFF.

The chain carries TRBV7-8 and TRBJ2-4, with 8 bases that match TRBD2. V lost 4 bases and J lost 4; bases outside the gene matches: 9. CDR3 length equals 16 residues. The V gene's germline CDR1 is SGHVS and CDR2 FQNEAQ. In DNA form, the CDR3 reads TGTGCCAGCAGCTCCAACCCACTAGCGGCGAAAAACATTCAGTACTTC. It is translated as CASSSNPLAAKNIQYF.

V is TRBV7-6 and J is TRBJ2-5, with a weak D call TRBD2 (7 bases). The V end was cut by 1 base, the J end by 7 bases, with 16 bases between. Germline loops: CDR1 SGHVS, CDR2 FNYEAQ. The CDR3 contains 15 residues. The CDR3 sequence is CASSLEGGMDGTQYF. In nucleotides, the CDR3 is TGTGCCAGCAGCTTAGAGGGGGGGATGGATGGGACCCAGTACTTC.

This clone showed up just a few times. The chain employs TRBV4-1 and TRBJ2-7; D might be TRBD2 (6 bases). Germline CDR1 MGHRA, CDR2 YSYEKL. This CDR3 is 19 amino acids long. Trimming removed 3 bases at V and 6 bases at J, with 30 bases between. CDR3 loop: CASSHLQGGKVLLHREQYV. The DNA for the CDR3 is TGCGCCAGCAGCCATCTCCAGGGCGGGAAAGTCCTACTCCACCGCGAGCAGTACGTC.

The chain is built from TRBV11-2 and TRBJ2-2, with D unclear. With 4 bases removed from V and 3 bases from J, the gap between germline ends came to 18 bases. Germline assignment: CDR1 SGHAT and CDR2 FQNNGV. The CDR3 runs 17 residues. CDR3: CASSSRGIPSDTGELFF. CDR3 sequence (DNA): TGTGCCAGCAGCTCTCGCGGTATTCCCTCGGACACCGGGGAGCTGTTTTTT.